Below, 17 T cell receptor beta chains from the same sample are listed, as sequenced in a study of T cell repertoires in cytomegalovirus infection. TCRdb reprocessed the reads with MiXCR, giving one entry per CDR3 protein. The sample carries about 920,000 distinct CDR3 sequences, approximately 30% recorded once. For these TCRs, the target antigens are not known. Sequences were derived from cultured CD8+ T cells from PBMCs, sampled from culture after CMV antigen stimulation. These receptors originate from a human donor in good health (CMV status not recorded). Some clones in this sample may be carry-over from other donors' samples.

This chain's CDR3 is CASSLVVGAHYEQYF. The DNA of the CDR3 is TGTGCCAGCAGTTTGGTGGTCGGGGCCCACTACGAGCAGTACTTC. V usage is TRBV7-9 and J usage is TRBJ2-7; D might be TRBD1 or TRBD2, each matching 5 bases. Germline-derived CDR1 and CDR2 are SEHNR and FQNEAQ (reference sequence). Trimming stripped 6 bases from V and 3 bases from J, with 18 bases between. The CDR3 covers 15 residues. Complete variable domain (other parts from reference TRBV7-9 and TRBJ2-7): DTGVSQNPRHKITKRGQNVTFRCDPISEHNRLYWYRQTLGQGPEFLTYFQNEAQLEKSRLLSDRFSAERPKGSFSTLEIQRTEQGDSAMYLCASSLVVGAHYEQYFGPGTRLTVT.

This clonotype has a handful of counts. The chain combines TRBV7-6 with TRBJ1-6; D may be TRBD1 (5 bases). The V end was cut by 5 bases, the J end by 7 bases, with 18 bases between. The CDR3 runs to 16 residues. CDR1 and CDR2 (germline): SGHVS, FNYEAQ. CDR3 coding DNA: TGTGCCAGCAGCACGGAAGGAGTGGGGCTAAATTCACCCCTCCACTTT. Translated: CASSTEGVGLNSPLHF.

As to this clonotype: One end of the junction does not line up with germline, which may come from a read error. The V and J genes are TRBV27 and TRBJ2-7; 9 bases are shared with TRBD2. Germline V gene sequence: CDR1 MNHEY, CDR2 SMNVEV (reference sequence). The CDR3 consists of 15 residues. DNA of the CDR3: TGTACCAGCAGTCCCAGCGGGGGGATGGGCTACGAGCAGTACTTC. This translates into CTSSPSGGMGYEQYF.

This clonotype was seen many times. This sequence joins TRBV27 and TRBJ1-1, with D possibly matching TRBD1 (6 bases). CDR3 length: 15 residues. The V gene's germline CDR1 is MNHEY and CDR2 SMNVEV (reference sequence). Between the trimmed V and J ends, which lost 6 bases and 0 bases, there was a span of 14 bases. As DNA, the CDR3 is TGTGCCAGCAGCTCCTTGACAGGTCTGAACACTGAAGCTTTCTTT. Its protein product is CASSSLTGLNTEAFF.

CDR3 nucleotides: TGTGCCAGCAGCTTCGGGGGGAACACAGATACGCAGTATTTT. This codes for CASSFGGNTDTQYF. J is TRBJ2-3 and V is TRBV9; 7 bases line up with TRBD2. Per germline, CDR1 SGDLS and CDR2 YYNGEE. The CDR3 runs 14 residues. J gave up 2 bases and V 4 bases, and 4 bases lay outside the gene matches.

The CDR3 coding sequence is TGTGTCACTAAACAGGGGACCCCCTGGAATGAGCAGTTCTTC. This codes for CVTKQGTPWNEQFF. V gene TRBV15 combines with J gene TRBJ2-1, with 7 bases aligning to TRBD1. Germline CDR1 LNHNV, CDR2 YYDKDF (reference sequence). This CDR3 is built from 14 residues.

V and J are TRBV9 and TRBJ2-3; no reliable D call. V lost 0 bases, J lost 2 bases, and 7 bases lay in between. The length of the CDR3 is 14 residues. Germline CDR1 reads SGDLS; CDR2 reads YYNGEE. The CDR3: CASSVEGSTDTQYF. CDR3 sequence (DNA): TGTGCCAGCAGCGTAGAAGGATCCACAGATACGCAGTATTTT. The variable domain in full, with the rest retrieved from reference TRBV9 and TRBJ2-3, is DSGVTQTPKHLITATGQRVTLRCSPRSGDLSVYWYQQSLDQGLQFLIQYYNGEERAKGNILERFSAQQFPDLHSELNLSSLELGDSALYFCASSVEGSTDTQYFGPGTRLTVL.

This clonotype was counted many times. The rearrangement links TRBV6-1 to TRBJ2-7, with D unclear. This CDR3 contains 14 residues. The germline gives CDR1 MNHNS, CDR2 SASEGT. Trimming stripped 6 bases from V and 2 bases from J, with 14 bases between. This CDR3 reads CASSPPLEAYEQYV. Written as DNA, the CDR3 is TGTGCCAGCAGCCCCCCCCTTGAGGCCTACGAGCAGTACGTC.

The rearrangement joins TRBV20-1 to TRBJ2-1; maybe TRBD2 (5 bases). In germline, CDR1 is DFQATT, CDR2 SNEGSKA (reference sequence). CDR3 length equals 15 residues. Trimming left V 5 bases short and J 5 bases short, with 19 bases between. CDR3 in DNA: TGCAGTGCTCCGGCCGTAGGCTTGGGAGACAATGAGCAGTTCTTC. This sequence encodes CSAPAVGLGDNEQFF.

The chain couples TRBV6-5 to TRBJ1-5; TRBD1 matches 7 bases. The CDR3 extends over 13 amino acids. CDR1 is MNHEY and CDR2 is SVGAGI in the germline V gene. After removal of 11 bases from V and 7 bases from J, the junction contained 11 bases not matched to a gene. The CDR3 reads CAARQGPDQPQHF. The CDR3 DNA is TGTGCCGCCCGACAGGGCCCTGACCAGCCCCAGCATTTT.

The chain recombines TRBV7-6 with TRBJ1-3, with D unresolved. This CDR3 has 16 amino acids. Germline CDR1 reads SGHVS; CDR2 reads FNYEAQ. V was cut by 4 bases and J by 0 bases, with 13 bases left in between. CDR3 DNA: TGTGCCAGCAGCTCAGCAGAAGGCAGCTCTGGAAACACCATATATTTT. It translates to CASSSAEGSSGNTIYF.

The CDR3, as DNA: TGCAGTGCTACCTCGGGACAGCCCAAGAACACTGAAGCTTTCTTT. As protein: CSATSGQPKNTEAFF. This sequence joins TRBV20-1 and TRBJ1-1, with 7 nucleotides matching TRBD1. V lost 4 bases, J lost 1 base, and 9 bases stayed unmatched. CDR1 and CDR2 (germline): DFQATT, SNEGSKA (reference sequence). This CDR3 spans 15 amino acids.

This clonotype was detected a few times. DNA of the CDR3: TGTGCCAGCAGTTTAAGGGAAGGTCCGGTACCTCTCTATGGCTACACCTTC. Translated, it gives CASSLREGPVPLYGYTF. The chain joins TRBV27 to TRBJ1-2; the D is unclear. The germline V gene encodes CDR1 MNHEY and CDR2 SMNVEV (reference sequence). The CDR3 spans 17 residues. V was shortened by 2 bases and J by 4 bases, with 20 bases between the two germline ends.

This clonotype was seen only a few times. This chain uses TRBV20-1 with TRBJ2-7; 10 bases are a match to TRBD2. V dropped 2 bases and J dropped 3; count of bases not matched to a gene: 4. Per the germline V gene, CDR1 is DFQATT and CDR2 is SNEGSKA (reference sequence). This CDR3 contains 14 residues. CDR3 region: CSARTASGGYEQYF. CDR3 coding DNA: TGCAGTGCTAGAACGGCTAGCGGGGGCTACGAGCAGTACTTC.

The chain uses TRBV10-3 and TRBJ2-7, with D uncertain. The CDR3 consists of 13 residues. Germline-derived CDR1 and CDR2 are ENHRY and SYGVKD. V was clipped by 2 bases and J by 1 base, with 6 bases between them. CDR3 coding DNA: TGTGCCATCAGTGAGGTACGGTCCTACGAGCAGTACTTC. It encodes CAISEVRSYEQYF.

At least ten counts were recorded for this clonotype. The chain is built from TRBV7-9 and TRBJ2-7, with 8 nucleotides matching TRBD1. The CDR3 loop spans 16 amino acids. The germline V gene encodes CDR1 SEHNR and CDR2 FQNEAQ (reference sequence). J was trimmed by 1 base and V by 4 bases; bases with no gene match: 9. The CDR3 nucleotides are TGTGCCAGCAGCTCAAACGACAGGGGATGGTCCTACGAGCAGTACTTC. It yields the protein CASSSNDRGWSYEQYF.

The CDR3 DNA sequence: TGTGCCAGCAGTTTATCGTTGGGGGGGAGCACTGAAGCTTTCTTT. Translated, it gives CASSLSLGGSTEAFF. This chain uses TRBV27 with TRBJ1-1; D is perhaps TRBD1 (5 bases). Germline-derived CDR1 and CDR2 are MNHEY and SMNVEV (reference sequence). The CDR3 covers 15 residues. The V end lost 0 bases, the J end lost 4 bases, and 12 bases lay between the germline ends.